The T cell receptor (beta chain) under discussion was sequenced for a study of T-cell reconstitution after alpha-beta-depleted transplantation in children. Regarding the study as a whole: When one year had passed after transplant, most T-cell counts and diversity came from newly produced T cells. Where some patients showed high TCRbeta diversity at day 60, it came from recipient T cells and thymic progenitors that had survived.

Germline lookup yields CDR1 KGHSH and CDR2 LQKENI. The ends lost 6 bases at V and 0 bases at J; junction bases unmatched: 10. This CDR3 has 16 amino acids. Construction of the TCRbeta library involved unique molecular identifiers. TCRdb ran MiXCR on the PCR reads and lists one entry per CDR3 protein. The sample has 330,000 or so distinct CDR3 sequences; roughly 7.8% are singletons. Points on this clonotype: Its target is not known.

This receptor was obtained from a female patient aged 2-15 years who had a stem cell transplant for Fanconi anemia, so the T cells may come from the graft donor. The chain links TRBV18 to TRBJ1-1, with 7 bases identical to TRBD1. Specimen: peripheral blood, collected 360 days after TCRalphabeta/CD19-depleted stem cell transplant. CDR3 residues: CASSALTGIVNTEAFF. The DNA of the CDR3 is TGTGCCAGCTCCGCGCTGACAGGGATAGTGAACACTGAAGCTTTCTTT.